One and the same sample provided the 20 T cell receptor beta chains below, sequenced in a study of blood T cell repertoires in COVID-19. Profiling relied on immunoSEQ multiplex PCR, and the TCRdb table lists in-frame clones only, not all of them. In the table there are 200,000 to 250,000 clones, roughly 82% of which are singletons. The specimen was peripheral blood. The receptor set was obtained from a woman between 40 and 50 years old with acute or convalescent COVID-19.

Here the CDR3 DNA reads TGTGCCAGCAGGATGGGAGGGGATCCTAATGAAAAACTGTTTTTT. Translated: CASRMGGDPNEKLFF. The genes are TRBV6-5 and TRBJ1-4, with D perhaps matching TRBD1 (5 bases). V shed 6 bases and J shed 3 bases, with 14 bases lying between them. This CDR3 has 15 amino acids. CDR1 and CDR2 from the germline V gene are MNHEY and SVGAGI.

The chain joins TRBV27 to TRBJ2-7, with TRBD2 as a possible D gene (6 bases). The CDR3 consists of 14 residues. Trimming left V 3 bases short and J 3 bases short, with 12 bases between. Germline CDR1 MNHEY, CDR2 SMNVEV (reference sequence). CDR3 protein: CASSFSGRIYEQYF. Written as DNA, the CDR3 is TGTGCCAGCAGTTTTTCCGGGAGAATCTACGAGCAGTACTTC.

The chain joins TRBV30 to TRBJ1-3, with unresolved D. The CDR3 runs to 13 residues. V was clipped by 0 bases and J by 6 bases, with 9 bases between them. Looked up from germline, CDR1 is GTSNPN and CDR2 is SVGIG (reference sequence). CDR3 nucleotides: TGTGCCTGGAGTGTAAGCCGTGTAAACACCATATATTTT. Amino acid sequence: CAWSVSRVNTIYF.

The V gene is TRBV27, the J gene TRBJ1-1; D is unresolved. The germline gives CDR1 MNHEY, CDR2 SMNVEV (reference sequence). The CDR3 sequence is 14 residues long. Between the trimmed V and J ends, which lost 0 bases and 5 bases, there was a span of 10 bases. The CDR3 region is CASSLSYGVTEAFF. The CDR3 nucleotides read TGTGCCAGCAGTTTATCGTACGGGGTGACTGAAGCTTTCTTT.

The genes are TRBV5-5 and TRBJ2-7; tentatively, D is TRBD1 (5 bases). V lost 4 bases, J lost 2 bases, and 16 bases lay in between. The CDR3 totals 15 residues. Germline CDR1 SGHKS, CDR2 YYEKEE (reference sequence). The CDR3 coding sequence is TGTGCCAGCAGCGGTGACAGCGACCTCCCCTACGAGCAGTACTTC. This codes for CASSGDSDLPYEQYF.

V gene TRBV24-1 combines with J gene TRBJ2-3, with D possibly matching TRBD2 (6 bases). In germline, CDR1 is KGHDR, CDR2 SFDVKD. Trimming removed 3 bases from V and 3 bases from J, with 15 bases in between. The CDR3 spans 16 residues. CDR3 amino acids: CATSDVLWGGTDTQYF. The CDR3 coding sequence is TGTGCCACCAGTGATGTACTCTGGGGAGGAACAGATACGCAGTATTTT.

This clone was seen a handful of times. The genes are TRBV11-2 and TRBJ2-1; tentatively, D is TRBD2 (6 bases). The CDR3 sequence is 15 residues long. Germline CDR1 SGHAT, CDR2 FQNNGV. V was trimmed by 3 bases and J by 3 bases, leaving 12 bases between them. The CDR3 reads CASSLVTGDYNEQFF. DNA of the CDR3: TGTGCCAGCAGCTTGGTAACGGGGGACTACAATGAGCAGTTCTTC.

The chain recombines TRBV29-1 with TRBJ2-5; a weak D match, TRBD2 (5 bases). The CDR3 spans 13 residues. The germline V and J ends were trimmed by 4 bases and 4 bases, with 13 bases remaining between them. Per germline, CDR1 SQVTM and CDR2 ANQGSEA. The CDR3, as DNA: TGCAGCGTTGTCGAGGCGGGCCGAGAGACCCAGTACTTC. Protein sequence: CSVVEAGRETQYF.

The chain couples TRBV29-1 to TRBJ2-1; weak D call: TRBD2 (6 bases). CDR1 is SQVTM, CDR2 ANQGSEA, per germline. The CDR3 length is 15 residues. V gave up 4 bases and J gave up 2 bases, with 15 bases separating them. CDR3 sequence: CSVGGQGGTYNEQFF. The CDR3 nucleotides are TGCAGCGTTGGGGGCCAGGGCGGGACCTACAATGAGCAGTTCTTC.

This clone is a singleton in its sample. The chain couples TRBV19 to TRBJ1-1, with no clear D. Germline V gene sequence: CDR1 LNHDA, CDR2 SQIVND (reference sequence). This CDR3 has 14 amino acids. Trimming stripped 6 bases from V and 9 bases from J, with 20 bases between. The CDR3 nucleotides read TGTGCCAGTAGGAATCCGGAGCCCCCTAGGCAAGCTTTCTTT. As protein: CASRNPEPPRQAFF.

The rearrangement links TRBV5-1 to TRBJ1-2; 7 nucleotides line up with TRBD1. Losses at the gene ends were 0 bases for V and 0 bases for J; bases not matched to a gene: 2. Germline V gene lookup returns CDR1 SGHRS and CDR2 YFSETQ. This CDR3 has 15 residues. This CDR3 reads CASSLAGQSNYGYTF. Here the CDR3 DNA reads TGCGCCAGCAGCTTGGCGGGACAGTCTAACTATGGCTACACCTTC.

The chain carries TRBV3-1 (or the pseudogene TRBV3-2) and TRBJ2-4; tentatively, D is TRBD1 (5 bases). The CDR3 has 16 amino acids. V lost 5 bases and J lost 10, with 24 bases in between. CDR1 and CDR2 (germline): LGHDT, YNNKEL (reference sequence). The CDR3 loop is CASSYYLFSTNRIQYF. CDR3 coding DNA: TGTGCCAGCAGCTACTACCTTTTCTCCACCAACAGGATTCAGTACTTC.

This chain connects TRBV6-5 to TRBJ2-3; 8 nucleotides match TRBD1. The V and J ends lost 6 bases and 1 base, in that order; junction bases with no gene match: 3. The CDR3 runs to 14 residues. Germline CDR1 reads MNHEY; CDR2 reads SVGAGI. The CDR3 nucleotides read TGTGCCAGCAGCGCGGGACAGGGCACAGATACGCAGTATTTT. Translating gives CASSAGQGTDTQYF.

This chain links TRBV19 with TRBJ1-1; 7 bases are a match to TRBD1. Per germline, CDR1 LNHDA and CDR2 SQIVND (reference sequence). V was pared by 6 bases and J by 5 bases, with 9 bases of the junction left unmatched. CDR3 length equals 14 residues. The DNA of the CDR3 is TGTGCCAGTAGCGAAGACAGGGTTGTAACTGAAGCTTTCTTT. Protein: CASSEDRVVTEAFF.

The chain carries TRBV6-5 and TRBJ2-5; TRBD1 matches at 8 bases. V gave up 6 bases and J gave up 4 bases; unmatched junction bases: 4. This CDR3 is built from 13 residues. The germline gives CDR1 MNHEY, CDR2 SVGAGI. CDR3 in DNA: TGTGCCAGCAGGGGTGGACAGGGAGAGACCCAGTACTTC. Translated, it gives CASRGGQGETQYF.

The chain couples TRBV7-2 to TRBJ2-1; TRBD2 aligns across 7 bases. There are 17 residues in the CDR3. With 5 bases clipped from V and 3 bases from J, the junction kept 13 bases outside the gene matches. Germline CDR1 reads SGHTA; CDR2 reads FQGNSA. CDR3 sequence (DNA): TGTGCCAGCAGCCCAAAGACTAGCTCAACGCTCTACAATGAGCAGTTCTTC. Translating it yields CASSPKTSSTLYNEQFF.

The gene calls are TRBV5-3 and TRBJ2-7; 16 bases fit TRBD2. TRBV5-3 is reported as an ORF; its role is uncertain. The CDR3 totals 14 residues. After removal of 4 bases from V and 12 bases from J, the junction contained 7 bases not matched to a gene. For the CDR3, the DNA is TGTGCCAGAAGCAGGGGACTAGCGGGAGGGTCCGGGTACTTC. Translation: CARSRGLAGGSGYF.

The chain joins TRBV2 to TRBJ1-5; TRBD1 matches 10 bases. V shed 4 bases, J shed 3 bases, and the junction held 3 bases outside the gene matches. The CDR3 runs to 15 residues. Per germline, CDR1 SNHLY and CDR2 FYNNEI. CDR3 nucleotide sequence: TGTGCCAGCAGTGGGACAGGGGGAAACAATCAGCCCCAGCATTTT. Translation gives CASSGTGGNNQPQHF.

This rearrangement joins TRBV7-9 to TRBJ2-5; D possibly corresponds to TRBD2 (6 bases). Germline CDR1 reads SEHNR; CDR2 reads FQNEAQ (reference sequence). The CDR3 length is 13 residues. With 4 bases removed from V and 1 base from J, the gap between germline ends came to 7 bases. Here the CDR3 DNA reads TGTGCCAGCAGCTGGGACTTCCAAGAGACCCAGTACTTC. It specifies CASSWDFQETQYF.

V gene TRBV5-1 combines with J gene TRBJ2-3; D not certain. This CDR3 region has 13 residues. V lost 0 bases and J 5 bases, leaving 7 bases between the germline ends. CDR1 is SGHRS, CDR2 YFSETQ, per germline. The CDR3 loop is CASSLGGKDTQYF. DNA for the CDR3: TGCGCCAGCAGCTTGGGTGGCAAAGATACGCAGTATTTT.